This T cell receptor (beta chain) originates from a study of T cell responses to AZD1222 COVID-19 vaccine. This CDR3 region has 13 residues. CDR1 is SNHLY and CDR2 is FYNNEI in the germline V gene. The trim removed 4 bases at V and 11 bases at J, leaving 6 bases unmatched. Points on this clone: The antigen is unknown.

Study-level findings and limits: Scientists sampled the repertoires only once the peak T cell response had passed. At baseline, seropositivity was found in only 5 to 7 AZD1222 recipients. Clonal diversity may have been underestimated, and the donors were mostly white British, with more females than males. Distributed over spike, vaccine-associated CD4 TCRs predominated at 160-218 and 743-854.

Clones were read by immunoSEQ multiplex PCR, and TCRdb kept only the in-frame ones, dropping some. The sample consists of around 110,000 clones, roughly nine tenths of them appearing once. The sequence derives from an adult who received the AZD1222 COVID-19 vaccine. The V gene is TRBV2, the J gene TRBJ1-4, with 8 bases that match TRBD1. The sample in question was peripheral blood, obtained 28 days after the second AZD1222 dose. The CDR3 region is CASSAGQGEKLFF. In DNA, the CDR3 is TGTGCCAGCAGTGCTGGACAGGGCGAGAAACTGTTTTTT.